A selection of T cell receptor beta chains follows, all from one sample in a study of shared clonotypes between healthy human individuals. The assay was immunoSEQ multiplex PCR, and TCRdb's table has in-frame clones only and misses some. This table holds roughly 2.5 million clones, 90% to 95% found once. Sequences were obtained from naive CD4+ T cells sorted from blood. The receptors were sampled from a man in his late teens or twenties in good health. Both conserved end residues are part of each CDR3. The order of the fields is clone size, V gene, D gene, J gene, CDR3 length, CDR3 DNA, CDR3 protein. The D gene is left open where the match is weak. Some rows mark clone size as missing; the rest say once, few, many or name a class of expanded clone.

abundance: few; v_gene: TRBV6-4; d_gene: .; j_gene: TRBJ1-1; len: 14; CDR3nt: TGTGCCAGCAGTGACTCTTTAAGGGTTAGTTTGGCTTTCTTT; CDR3aa: CASSDSLRVSLAFF
abundance: .; v_gene: TRBV7-2; d_gene: .; j_gene: TRBJ1-2; len: 15; CDR3nt: TGTGCCAGCAGCTTAGGGGGGGACGAAAACTATGGCTACACCTTC; CDR3aa: CASSLGGDENYGYTF
abundance: .; v_gene: TRBV21-1; d_gene: .; j_gene: TRBJ1-5; len: 16; CDR3nt: TGTGCCAGCAGCGAACGTCCATCATCGGGCAATCAGCCCCAGCATTTT; CDR3aa: CASSERPSSGNQPQHF
abundance: .; v_gene: TRBV5-1; d_gene: TRBD2; j_gene: TRBJ2-3; len: 14; CDR3nt: TGCGCCAGCAGCGGCGGGGGTGTCACAGATACGCAGTATTTT; CDR3aa: CASSGGGVTDTQYF
abundance: .; v_gene: TRBV7-9; d_gene: TRBD2; j_gene: TRBJ2-1; len: 16; CDR3nt: TGTGCCAGCAGCTTCGTAGCGGGAGTCTCCTACAATGAGCAGTTCTTC; CDR3aa: CASSFVAGVSYNEQFF
abundance: once; v_gene: TRBV11-3; d_gene: TRBD2; j_gene: TRBJ2-3; len: 15; CDR3nt: TGTGCCAGCAGCTTGGACGGGGGGAGCACAGATACGCAGTATTTT; CDR3aa: CASSLDGGSTDTQYF
abundance: .; v_gene: TRBV30; d_gene: .; j_gene: TRBJ1-6; len: 14; CDR3nt: TGTGCCTCCCAAGAGACGGTTTATAATTCACCCCTCCACTTT; CDR3aa: CASQETVYNSPLHF
abundance: .; v_gene: TRBV5-6; d_gene: .; j_gene: TRBJ1-6; len: 14; CDR3nt: TGTGCCAGCAGCTACAGGGCCTATAATTCACCCCTCCACTTT; CDR3aa: CASSYRAYNSPLHF
abundance: .; v_gene: TRBV10-2; d_gene: .; j_gene: TRBJ2-3; len: 13; CDR3nt: TGCGCCAGCAGTGGGGCGGGGGCGGGGACGCAGTATTTT; CDR3aa: CASSGAGAGTQYF
abundance: .; v_gene: TRBV6-1; d_gene: .; j_gene: TRBJ2-1; len: 15; CDR3nt: TGTGCCACGGGCGAATGGGCGACGGTGGCCAATGAGCAGTTCTTC; CDR3aa: CATGEWATVANEQFF
abundance: .; v_gene: TRBV27; d_gene: TRBD1; j_gene: TRBJ2-1; len: 14; CDR3nt: TGTGCCAGCAGGGGACAGGAATTCTACAATGAGCAGTTCTTC; CDR3aa: CASRGQEFYNEQFF
abundance: .; v_gene: TRBV7-6; d_gene: .; j_gene: TRBJ2-2; len: 13; CDR3nt: TGTGCCAGCAGCTTAGATAGGGCCGGGGAGCTGTTTTTT; CDR3aa: CASSLDRAGELFF
abundance: .; v_gene: TRBV21-1; d_gene: .; j_gene: TRBJ2-3; len: 17; CDR3nt: TGTGCCAGCAGCAAAGCGCTAGCGGGGGACCTCACAGATACGCAGTATTTT; CDR3aa: CASSKALAGDLTDTQYF
abundance: .; v_gene: TRBV28; d_gene: .; j_gene: TRBJ1-2; len: 13; CDR3nt: TGTGCCAGCAGCACAAGTAATGACTATGGCTACACCTTC; CDR3aa: CASSTSNDYGYTF
abundance: .; v_gene: TRBV4-1; d_gene: TRBD1; j_gene: TRBJ1-1; len: 19; CDR3nt: TGCGCCAGCAGCCGATCACGGGACAGGGGTGGGATAGGGAACACTGAAGCTTTCTTT; CDR3aa: CASSRSRDRGGIGNTEAFF
abundance: .; v_gene: TRBV7-9; d_gene: TRBD1; j_gene: TRBJ1-1; len: 15; CDR3nt: TGTGCCAGCAGCTCCCCCGGGACAGGGGCAGGAAGGGCTTTCTTT; CDR3aa: CASSSPGTGAGRAFF
abundance: .; v_gene: TRBV19; d_gene: .; j_gene: TRBJ2-7; len: 14; CDR3nt: TGTGCCAGTACCCGGGGGCCGACCAACTACGAGCAGTACTTC; CDR3aa: CASTRGPTNYEQYF
abundance: .; v_gene: TRBV5-1; d_gene: .; j_gene: TRBJ2-5; len: 14; CDR3nt: TGCGCCAGCAGCTCGGGGGGCTCCCAAGAGACCCAGTACTTC; CDR3aa: CASSSGGSQETQYF
abundance: .; v_gene: TRBV13; d_gene: TRBD1; j_gene: TRBJ2-1; len: 16; CDR3nt: TGTGCCAGCAGCTCATGGAGGACAGGGATACACAATGAGCAGTTCTTC; CDR3aa: CASSSWRTGIHNEQFF
abundance: .; v_gene: TRBV4-1; d_gene: .; j_gene: TRBJ2-7; len: 15; CDR3nt: TGCGCCAGCAGCCAAGCGGGTTCAACCCCCTACGAGCAGTACTTC; CDR3aa: CASSQAGSTPYEQYF
abundance: .; v_gene: TRBV11-2; d_gene: .; j_gene: TRBJ1-2; len: 14; CDR3nt: TGTGCCAGCAAGGACAGTCTGATTTTCTATGGCTACACCTTC; CDR3aa: CASKDSLIFYGYTF
abundance: .; v_gene: TRBV5-1; d_gene: .; j_gene: TRBJ1-1; len: 16; CDR3nt: TGCGCCAGCAGCTCAGACATTACAGGGTTGAACACTGAAGCTTTCTTT; CDR3aa: CASSSDITGLNTEAFF
abundance: .; v_gene: TRBV2; d_gene: .; j_gene: TRBJ1-3; len: 14; CDR3nt: TGTGCCAGCAAAGGCCGGTACTCTGGAAACACCATATATTTT; CDR3aa: CASKGRYSGNTIYF